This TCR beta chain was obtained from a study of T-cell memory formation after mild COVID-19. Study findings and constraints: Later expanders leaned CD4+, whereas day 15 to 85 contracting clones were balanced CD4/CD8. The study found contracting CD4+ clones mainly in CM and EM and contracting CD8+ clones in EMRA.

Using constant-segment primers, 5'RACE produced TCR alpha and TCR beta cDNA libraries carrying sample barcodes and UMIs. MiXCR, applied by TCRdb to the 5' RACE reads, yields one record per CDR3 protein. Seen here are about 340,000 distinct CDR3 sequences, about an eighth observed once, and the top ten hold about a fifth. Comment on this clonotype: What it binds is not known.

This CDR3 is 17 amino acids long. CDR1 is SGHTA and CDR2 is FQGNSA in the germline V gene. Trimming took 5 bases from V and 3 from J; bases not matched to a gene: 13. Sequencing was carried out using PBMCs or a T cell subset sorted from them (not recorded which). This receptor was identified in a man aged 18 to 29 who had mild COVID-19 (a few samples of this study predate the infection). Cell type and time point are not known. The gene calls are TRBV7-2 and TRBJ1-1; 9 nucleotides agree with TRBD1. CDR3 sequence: CASSPQRWDREDTEAFF. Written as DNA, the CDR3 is TGTGCCAGCAGCCCCCAAAGGTGGGACAGGGAGGACACTGAAGCTTTCTTT.